Each of the 29 T cell receptor beta chains below was sequenced from the same sample in a study of molecular identifiers for immune sequencing clone quantification. From the PCR reads, TCRdb called clonotypes with MiXCR, one entry per CDR3 protein. This sample has a few hundred thousand distinct CDR3 sequences, with around a fifth found just once. Sequencing input: naive CD8+ T cells from blood, with Jurkat cell RNA spiked in. Indicated subset: FACS-sorted CD8+CD4-CCR7+CD45RA+ naive T cells. All receptors come from a human donor in good health. Some libraries in this study had Jurkat cell RNA spiked in.

The sample holds many counts of this clonotype. This chain links TRBV28 with TRBJ2-3; D could derive from TRBD1 or TRBD2 (5 bases each). Germline loops: CDR1 MDHEN, CDR2 SYDVKM. The CDR3 has 16 amino acids. V was trimmed by 6 bases and J by 4 bases, leaving 20 bases between them. CDR3 DNA sequence: TGTGCCAGCAGCTGGGTATCCTCGGGGCGATCAGATACGCAGTATTTT. Encoded protein: CASSWVSSGRSDTQYF.

Comment on this clonotype: A junction end diverges from the germline sequence, so it may reflect a read error. This sequence joins TRBV5-3 and TRBJ1-6; TRBD1 matches 8 bases. TRBV5-3 has ORF status, its function being uncertain. CDR3 length: 15 amino acids. The CDR3 bases are TGTGCCAGCAGCTATGACTGGACAGGGCTTTCACCCCTCCACTTT. Its protein is CASSYDWTGLSPLHF.

On this clonotype itself: A much larger clonotype is one base distant, so this may be a read error. As DNA, the CDR3 is TGCACCAGCAGTCAGGGGGCGCGGATCGAAGAGACCCAGTACTTC. This codes for CTSSQGARIEETQYF. The V gene is TRBV4-1, the J gene TRBJ2-5, with 8 bases fitting TRBD1. The CDR3 extends over 15 amino acids. In germline, CDR1 is MGHRA, CDR2 YSYEKL.

V and J are TRBV7-9 and TRBJ2-7; D not resolved. Germline lookup yields CDR1 SEHNR and CDR2 FQNEAQ (reference sequence). There are 12 residues in the CDR3. V lost 4 bases and J 6 bases, leaving 10 bases between the germline ends. The CDR3 DNA reads TGTGCCAGCAGCTCAACCACCGGCGAGCAGTACTTC. Its translation is CASSSTTGEQYF.

The table lists this clonotype with many counts. V usage is TRBV2 and J usage is TRBJ1-5; D remains ambiguous. V lost 8 bases, J lost 4 bases, and 12 bases lay in between. This CDR3 region has 13 residues. Germline lookup yields CDR1 SNHLY and CDR2 FYNNEI. CDR3 nucleotides: TGTGCCAGCCCCAAGGGAGGGAATCAGCCCCAGCATTTT. This translates into CASPKGGNQPQHF.

The chain carries TRBV20-1 and TRBJ1-5; 7 nucleotides agree with TRBD1. Germline-derived CDR1 and CDR2 are DFQATT and SNEGSKA (reference sequence). Trimming cost V 3 bases and J 5 bases; bases outside gene matches: 10. CDR3 length equals 15 residues. In DNA form, the CDR3 reads TGCAGTGCTAGTACCGTCGTGAGGGGGCATCAGCCCCAGCATTTT. It yields the protein CSASTVVRGHQPQHF.

The table lists this clonotype with many counts. The J gene is TRBJ2-7, the V gene TRBV6-5, with D tentatively TRBD1 (7 bases). CDR3 length: 13 amino acids. V dropped 9 bases and J dropped 4 bases, with 16 bases sitting between them. The V gene's germline CDR1 is MNHEY and CDR2 SVGAGI. The CDR3 DNA follows: TGTGCCAGTCGCTTCAGGGGGGATTACGAGCAGTACTTC. Translated: CASRFRGDYEQYF.

Turning to this clonotype: A much larger clone is a single base away; this may be a read error. J is TRBJ2-3 and V is TRBV20-1, with D possibly being TRBD1 (5 bases). The V and J ends lost 6 bases and 10 bases respectively, with 17 bases between them. There are 12 residues in the CDR3. Germline-derived CDR1 and CDR2 are DFQATT and SNEGSKA (reference sequence). The CDR3 protein is CSASTGSRAQYF. CDR3 sequence (DNA): TGCAGTGCCAGCACAGGCTCTAGGGCGCAGTATTTT.

This clonotype was seen at least ten times. The genes are TRBV7-9 and TRBJ1-5; no reliable D call. Germline CDR1 reads SEHNR; CDR2 reads FQNEAQ (reference sequence). V shed 0 bases and J shed 6 bases, with 15 bases lying between them. This CDR3 has 16 residues. CDR3 protein: CASSLATGGGFQPQHF. CDR3 sequence (DNA): TGTGCCAGCAGCTTAGCGACGGGAGGAGGCTTTCAGCCCCAGCATTTT.

This clonotype turned up a few times. The chain joins TRBV19 to TRBJ2-5; TRBD1 matches at 9 bases. There are 15 residues in the CDR3. Trimming removed 1 base from V and 3 bases from J; junction bases left unmatched: 3. CDR1 is LNHDA and CDR2 is SQIVND in the germline V gene (reference sequence). In DNA, the CDR3 is TGTGCCAGTAGTATAGGGACAGGGGTGGAAGAGACCCAGTACTTC. Protein product: CASSIGTGVEETQYF. Complete variable domain (other parts from reference TRBV19 and TRBJ2-5): DGGITQSPKYLFRKEGQNVTLSCEQNLNHDAMYWYRQDPGQGLRLIYYSQIVNDFQKGDIAEGYSVSREKKESFPLTVTSAQKNPTAFYLCASSIGTGVEETQYFGPGTRLLVL.

Of note for this clonotype: One junction end does not reproduce the germline sequence, and a read error may be involved. The CDR3 region is CASSRQTSGGSLGEEAQYF. The CDR3 DNA is TGCGCCAGCAGCCGACAGACTAGCGGGGGAAGCCTAGGGGAAGAGGCCCAGTACTTC. The rearrangement links TRBV4-1 to TRBJ2-5, with 12 positions matching TRBD2. This CDR3 is 19 amino acids long. Looked up from germline, CDR1 is MGHRA and CDR2 is YSYEKL.

This clonotype was recorded many times. The chain combines TRBV6-5 with TRBJ2-7; 7 positions agree with TRBD2. The CDR3 covers 14 residues. V shed 2 bases and J 3 bases; nucleotides not matched to a gene: 4. Germline V CDR1 and CDR2: MNHEY, SVGAGI. Here the CDR3 DNA reads TGTGCCAGCAGTTACGGGGGGGGAGTCTACGAGCAGTACTTC. Protein sequence: CASSYGGGVYEQYF.

Ten or more counts support this clonotype. This chain connects TRBV15 to TRBJ2-3; TRBD2 aligns across 7 bases. Germline lookup yields CDR1 LNHNV and CDR2 YYDKDF (reference sequence). The V segment lost 0 bases and the J segment 4 bases; nucleotides outside the gene matches: 10. This CDR3 is 17 amino acids long. CDR3 amino acids: CATSRDGGEQVADTQYF. In DNA form, the CDR3 reads TGTGCCACCAGCAGAGATGGGGGGGAGCAAGTCGCAGATACGCAGTATTTT.

Only a few counts were recorded for this clonotype. The rearrangement uses TRBV7-9 and TRBJ2-1; D not resolved. The germline CDR1 and CDR2 sequences are SEHNR and FQNEAQ (reference sequence). V lost 2 bases to trimming and J lost 8 bases, with 10 bases between them. The CDR3 consists of 13 residues. The DNA for the CDR3 is TGTGCCAGCAGCTTAATGGGTCTGGATGAGCAGTTCTTC. This sequence encodes CASSLMGLDEQFF.

In nucleotides, the CDR3 is TGTGCCAGCAGCCCGGGACAGGTGGGACTAGCGGGAGTCTTTACGTCCTACAATGAGCAGTTCTTC. It translates to CASSPGQVGLAGVFTSYNEQFF. The V call is TRBV7-2, the J call TRBJ2-1, with TRBD2 matching over 14 bases. This CDR3 is built from 22 residues. Germline V lookup: CDR1 SGHTA, CDR2 FQGNSA. V shed 5 bases and J 1 base; nucleotides not matched to a gene: 19.

The table lists this clonotype with a few counts. This chain links TRBV20-1 with TRBJ2-1, with D hard to call. V was pared by 5 bases and J by 6 bases, with 8 bases between. The CDR3 consists of 11 residues. CDR1 is DFQATT, CDR2 SNEGSKA, per germline (reference sequence). The CDR3 reads CSAQFVNEQFF. CDR3 in DNA: TGCAGTGCTCAATTCGTCAATGAGCAGTTCTTC.

This clonotype was observed many times. The V gene is TRBV30, the J gene TRBJ1-1; unclear D gene. CDR1 and CDR2 from the germline V gene are GTSNPN and SVGIG (reference sequence). The CDR3 covers 13 residues. With 0 bases removed from V and 3 bases from J, the gap between germline ends came to 8 bases. In DNA, the CDR3 is TGTGCCTGGAGTGTAAGGCAGTACACTGAAGCTTTCTTT. This sequence encodes CAWSVRQYTEAFF.

As to this clonotype: In this CDR3 the conserved last residue, phenylalanine or tryptophan, is missing, so a read error is likely. The rearrangement joins TRBV20-1 to TRBJ2-7; maybe TRBD1 (5 bases). Per the germline V gene, CDR1 is DFQATT and CDR2 is SNEGSKA (reference sequence). V was clipped by 5 bases and J by 2 bases, with 16 bases between them. The CDR3 runs to 14 residues. The CDR3 region has the DNA TGCAGTGCTTGTCCCAGGGCCCAACCCTACGAGCAGTACCTC. Its protein product is CSACPRAQPYEQYL.

V is TRBV18 and J is TRBJ1-1; TRBD1 might be the D (6 bases). The CDR3 is made up of 17 amino acids. Germline V gene sequence: CDR1 KGHSH, CDR2 LQKENI. The ends were cut back, 6 bases at V and 2 bases at J, with 22 bases in the middle. The CDR3 sequence: CASSPNGGRGGNTEAFF. The CDR3 DNA follows: TGTGCCAGCTCGCCTAACGGGGGGCGAGGAGGAAACACTGAAGCTTTCTTT. The full variable domain, completed using reference TRBV18 and TRBJ1-1, is NAGVMQNPRHLVRRRGQEARLRCSPMKGHSHVYWYRQLPEEGLKFMVYLQKENIIDESGMPKERFSAEFPKEGPSILRIQQVVRGDSAAYFCASSPNGGRGGNTEAFFGQGTRLTVV.

Remarks on this clonotype: A much larger clone lies one base from this, so it may be a read error. The rearrangement uses TRBV4-1 and TRBJ1-5; D ambiguous. Trimming pared 0 bases from V and 9 bases from J, leaving 12 bases between. The germline V gene encodes CDR1 MGHRA and CDR2 YSYEKL. CDR3 length: 14 amino acids. CDR3 residues: CASSQDYRDLPQHF. The CDR3 coding sequence is TGCGCCAGCAGCCAAGATTATCGGGATCTGCCCCAGCATTTT.

There are many counts of this clonotype. V and J are TRBV19 and TRBJ1-5; TRBD1 agrees at 9 bases. V trimming: 7 bases; J trimming: 5 bases; junction bases outside the gene matches: 9. The V gene's germline CDR1 is LNHDA and CDR2 SQIVND (reference sequence). CDR3 length: 15 residues. The CDR3 DNA is TGTGCCAGTATTGATCGGGACAGGGTAGATCAGCCCCAGCATTTT. Amino acid sequence: CASIDRDRVDQPQHF. Full variable domain (outside the CDR3, taken from reference TRBV19 and TRBJ1-5): DGGITQSPKYLFRKEGQNVTLSCEQNLNHDAMYWYRQDPGQGLRLIYYSQIVNDFQKGDIAEGYSVSREKKESFPLTVTSAQKNPTAFYLCASIDRDRVDQPQHFGDGTRLSIL.

This rearrangement joins TRBV4-1 to TRBJ2-7; unclear D gene. The length of the CDR3 is 16 residues. V was clipped by 4 bases and J by 0 bases, with 16 bases between them. The germline V gene encodes CDR1 MGHRA and CDR2 YSYEKL. CDR3: CASSLIETPSSYEQYF. The CDR3 nucleotides read TGCGCCAGCAGCCTAATCGAGACACCGAGCTCCTACGAGCAGTACTTC.

The chain is built from TRBV6-5 and TRBJ2-1, with 8 bases fitting TRBD2. There are 17 residues in the CDR3. The germline V gene encodes CDR1 MNHEY and CDR2 SVGAGI. V shed 1 base, J shed 0 bases, and the junction held 5 bases outside the gene matches. The CDR3: CASSYWVAGSSYNEQFF. CDR3 bases: TGTGCCAGCAGTTACTGGGTAGCGGGGAGCTCCTACAATGAGCAGTTCTTC.

V usage is TRBV20-1 and J usage is TRBJ2-7; 8 bases line up with TRBD1. Trimming took 3 bases from V and 3 from J; bases not matched to a gene: 4. CDR1 is DFQATT, CDR2 SNEGSKA, per germline (reference sequence). The CDR3 length is 13 residues. CDR3 DNA: TGCAGTGCTAGGACAGGGGACCACTACGAGCAGTACTTC. Translated: CSARTGDHYEQYF.

In the case of this clonotype: A much larger clone lies one base from this, so it may be a read error. This chain connects TRBV7-6 to TRBJ1-1, with a tentative D call TRBD1 (5 bases). The CDR3 totals 13 residues. Germline V gene sequence: CDR1 SGHVS, CDR2 FNYEAQ. As DNA, the CDR3 is TGTGCCAGCAGCTCAGGGACGAACTCTGAAGCTTTCTTT. It yields the protein CASSSGTNSEAFF.

This clonotype was counted only a few times. The gene calls are TRBV4-3 and TRBJ2-3, with 7 bases fitting TRBD2. The CDR3 runs 17 residues. V lost 0 bases to trimming and J lost 2 bases; unmatched junction nucleotides: 8. CDR1 is LGHNA and CDR2 is YSLEER in the germline V gene. CDR3 loop: CASSQDLEGGPTDTQYF. For the CDR3, the DNA is TGCGCCAGCAGCCAAGATTTAGAGGGAGGGCCCACAGATACGCAGTATTTT.

The chain employs TRBV19 and TRBJ2-3; D not resolved. The CDR3 extends over 11 amino acids. The germline V gene has CDR1 LNHDA and CDR2 SQIVND (reference sequence). The V end lost 7 bases, the J end lost 7 bases, and 9 bases lay between the germline ends. This chain's CDR3 is CASTGTHTQYF. The DNA of the CDR3 is TGTGCCAGTACTGGCACGCATACGCAGTATTTT.

In its sample, this clonotype was seen many times. The chain is built from TRBV28 and TRBJ2-3; D is uncertain. The germline V gene encodes CDR1 MDHEN and CDR2 SYDVKM. CDR3 length: 14 amino acids. Trimming left V 7 bases short and J 1 base short, with 12 bases between. CDR3 residues: CASTLRSGTDTQYF. The CDR3 coding sequence is TGTGCCAGCACCCTACGGTCGGGCACAGATACGCAGTATTTT.

This clonotype was counted between two and nine times. An end of the junction does not agree with germline; a read error may underlie this. V usage is TRBV28 and J usage is TRBJ2-1, with 13 positions matching TRBD2. The CDR3 runs to 14 residues. Germline loops: CDR1 MDHEN, CDR2 SYDVKM. The CDR3 protein is CASTIGLAGVEQSF. The CDR3 bases are TGTGCCAGCACCATAGGACTAGCGGGAGTCGAGCAGTCCTTC.